Following are 3 T cell receptor beta chains from one sample sequenced in a study of blood T cell repertoires in COVID-19. Produced via immunoSEQ multiplex PCR; TCRdb's table is partial and in-frame only. The sample comprises around 91,000 clones, 85% of which are singletons, and 35% to 40% rests with the top ten. Sequencing input: peripheral blood. These receptors were collected from a man aged 80 or over with acute or convalescent COVID-19.

V and J are TRBV6-5 and TRBJ2-7, with 11 bases fitting TRBD1. J lost 6 bases, V lost 7 bases, and 5 bases had no gene match. Per germline, CDR1 MNHEY and CDR2 SVGAGI. There are 13 residues in the CDR3. The CDR3: CASKGTGGGEQYF. In DNA form, the CDR3 reads TGTGCCAGCAAAGGGACAGGGGGGGGCGAGCAGTACTTC.

The CDR3 loop is CSTLAGNEQFF. CDR3 in DNA: TGCAGTACGTTGGCGGGGAATGAGCAGTTCTTC. V is TRBV20-1 and J is TRBJ2-1, with D possibly matching TRBD2 (6 bases). The CDR3 length is 11 residues. Looked up from germline, CDR1 is DFQATT and CDR2 is SNEGSKA (reference sequence). Trimming left V 8 bases short and J 7 bases short, with 12 bases between.

This chain joins TRBV7-2 and TRBJ2-5; no reliable D call. The CDR3 totals 13 residues. Germline V CDR1 and CDR2: SGHTA, FQGNSA. The V and J ends lost 1 base and 3 bases respectively, with 6 bases between them. CDR3 coding DNA: TGTGCCAGCAGCTTAGGGCCAGAAGAGACCCAGTACTTC. Translating gives CASSLGPEETQYF.